The 21 T cell receptor beta chains presented below share a single source sample, sequenced in a study of Ad26.COV2.S vaccination and SARS-CoV-2 variants. Sequenced by immunoSEQ multiplex PCR; TCRdb stores in-frame clones only, minus some. In the table there are around 400,000 clones, about 83% of which are singletons. As for treatment: about 20 received Ad26.COV2.S at low or high dose, single or two shots; 5 received placebo; per-sample allocation not given. Vaccine and placebo recipients were sampled on day 63 after the first injection. The material sequenced was peripheral blood, taken in a trial of Ad26.COV2.S vaccine versus placebo. Receptors were obtained from a person between 18 and 60 years old who received the Ad26.COV2.S COVID-19 vaccine or a placebo.

The rearrangement uses TRBV29-1 and TRBJ1-2, with D perhaps matching TRBD1 (5 bases). The CDR3 is 12 amino acids. The V gene's germline CDR1 is SQVTM and CDR2 ANQGSEA. V lost 3 bases to trimming and J lost 4 bases, with 9 bases between them. The CDR3 nucleotides read TGCAGCGTTGAGACAGCCGTCTATGGCTACACCTTC. Protein product: CSVETAVYGYTF.

The CDR3 region is CASSPARMGGSETAYEQYF. CDR3 DNA: TGCGCCAGCAGCCCGGCCAGGATGGGAGGGAGTGAGACTGCCTACGAGCAGTACTTC. The chain joins TRBV5-1 to TRBJ2-7; TRBD2 matches at 7 bases. The V gene's germline CDR1 is SGHRS and CDR2 YFSETQ. The ends lost 4 bases at V and 2 bases at J; junction bases unmatched: 21. The CDR3 runs 19 residues.

This clone was found once. The chain joins TRBV4-3 to TRBJ2-7; TRBD2 aligns across 8 bases. CDR1 and CDR2 (germline): LGHNA, YSLEER. This CDR3 comprises 16 residues. J lost 1 base, V lost 4 bases, and 9 bases had no gene match. In DNA form, the CDR3 reads TGCGCCAGCAGCCCTCAAAGACTAGCGAGATCCTACGAGCAGTACTTC. This gives the protein CASSPQRLARSYEQYF.

The rearrangement joins TRBV27 to TRBJ2-3, with D possibly being TRBD1 or TRBD2 (5 bases each). Germline values: CDR1 MNHEY, CDR2 SMNVEV (reference sequence). Trimming shortened V by 2 bases and J by 8 bases, and 14 bases separated the two germline ends. This CDR3 has 14 residues. CDR3 in DNA: TGTGCCAGCAGTTTAATGAGAGGGCAGGGTACGCAGTATTTT. Translating gives CASSLMRGQGTQYF.

The chain combines TRBV15 with TRBJ1-2; 7 bases match TRBD1. V gave up 0 bases and J gave up 8 bases; unmatched junction bases: 12. The CDR3 contains 16 residues. Germline V gives CDR1 LNHNV, CDR2 YYDKDF (reference sequence). CDR3 loop: CATSRDLFSRGLGYTF. In DNA, the CDR3 is TGTGCCACCAGCAGAGATCTCTTTTCGAGGGGGCTAGGCTACACCTTC.

The J gene is TRBJ2-7, the V gene TRBV28; 9 bases line up with TRBD2. Germline trimming cut 8 bases from V and 0 bases from J; bases unmatched to any gene: 23. CDR3 size: 20 residues. The germline CDR1 and CDR2 sequences are MDHEN and SYDVKM. CDR3 sequence: CASAPGFRLAGRIYSYEQYF. CDR3 coding DNA: TGTGCCAGCGCCCCGGGATTCCGGCTAGCGGGAAGGATTTACTCCTACGAGCAGTACTTC.

This clone was observed once. The gene calls are TRBV28 and TRBJ2-5; D could derive from TRBD1 or TRBD2 (6 bases each). CDR1 MDHEN and CDR2 SYDVKM come from the germline V gene. The V and J ends lost 2 bases and 5 bases respectively, with 15 bases between them. This CDR3 is built from 15 residues. The DNA for the CDR3 is TGTGCCAGCAGTTTAAGGGTCGTGGGGGGCGAGACCCAGTACTTC. The encoded protein is CASSLRVVGGETQYF.

The gene calls are TRBV6-2 or TRBV6-3 and TRBJ2-5; D remains ambiguous. Trimming pared 2 bases from V and 1 base from J, leaving 14 bases between. CDR1 is MNHEY, CDR2 SVGEGT, per germline. This CDR3 is 16 amino acids long. The CDR3 sequence is CASSYNSPATQETQYF. CDR3 bases: TGTGCCAGCAGTTACAACTCCCCAGCCACCCAAGAGACCCAGTACTTC.

The rearrangement joins TRBV18 to TRBJ2-7; TRBD2 matches at 10 bases. The germline gives CDR1 KGHSH, CDR2 LQKENI. The CDR3 spans 14 residues. V shed 4 bases, J shed 4 bases, and the junction held 4 bases outside the gene matches. The DNA of the CDR3 is TGTGCCAGCTCACGGACTAGCGGCGGGTACGAGCAGTACTTC. Protein: CASSRTSGGYEQYF.

The rearrangement uses TRBV7-9 and TRBJ1-2; tentative D call: TRBD1 (6 bases). The CDR3 extends over 13 amino acids. With 5 bases removed from V and 5 bases from J, the gap between germline ends came to 12 bases. Germline V gene lookup returns CDR1 SEHNR and CDR2 FQNEAQ (reference sequence). CDR3 in amino acids: CASSPGGAYGYTF. In DNA, the CDR3 is TGTGCCAGCAGCCCTGGGGGGGCATATGGCTACACCTTC.

The V and J genes are TRBV19 and TRBJ2-3, with TRBD1 matching 8 bases. Germline V lookup: CDR1 LNHDA, CDR2 SQIVND (reference sequence). With 5 bases clipped from V and 1 base from J, the junction kept 5 bases outside the gene matches. The CDR3 consists of 15 residues. The CDR3 reads CASSGGQGGTDTQYF. For the CDR3, the DNA is TGTGCCAGTAGTGGTGGACAGGGCGGCACAGATACGCAGTATTTT.

The chain is built from TRBV11-3 and TRBJ2-1, with D perhaps given as TRBD1 or TRBD2 (5 bases each). Between the trimmed V and J ends, which lost 8 bases and 2 bases, there was a span of 10 bases. CDR1 and CDR2 (germline): SGHNT, YENEEA. This CDR3 has 13 amino acids. The CDR3 here is CASGTSTYNEQFF. The CDR3 DNA reads TGTGCCAGCGGGACCAGCACCTACAATGAGCAGTTCTTC.

This sequence joins TRBV2 and TRBJ2-5; 9 nucleotides agree with TRBD2. Per the germline V gene, CDR1 is SNHLY and CDR2 is FYNNEI. Trimming cost V 9 bases and J 5 bases; bases outside gene matches: 4. The CDR3 extends over 12 amino acids. CDR3 in amino acids: CASRLAAETQYF. The CDR3 region has the DNA TGTGCCAGTAGACTAGCGGCGGAGACCCAGTACTTC.

This clone was seen only a few times. Here the CDR3 reads CASSLSGGANEQFF. CDR3 coding DNA: TGTGCCAGCAGCCTCAGCGGGGGGGCCAATGAGCAGTTCTTC. The rearrangement uses TRBV6-4 and TRBJ2-1; 10 positions agree with TRBD2. This CDR3 contains 14 residues. The V gene's germline CDR1 is MRHNA and CDR2 SNTAGT. V shed 6 bases and J 6 bases; nucleotides not matched to a gene: 5.

The chain is built from TRBV19 and TRBJ1-1; D remains ambiguous. In germline, CDR1 is LNHDA, CDR2 SQIVND (reference sequence). V gave up 5 bases and J gave up 9 bases, with 16 bases separating them. CDR3 length: 13 amino acids. CDR3 protein: CASSPTDGVKAFF. For the CDR3, the DNA is TGTGCCAGTAGTCCCACCGACGGCGTCAAAGCTTTCTTT. The complete variable domain, with remaining parts taken from reference TRBV19 and TRBJ1-1, reads DGGITQSPKYLFRKEGQNVTLSCEQNLNHDAMYWYRQDPGQGLRLIYYSQIVNDFQKGDIAEGYSVSREKKESFPLTVTSAQKNPTAFYLCASSPTDGVKAFFGQGTRLTVV.

The V and J genes are TRBV18 and TRBJ2-3; D gene ambiguous. Trimming left V 2 bases short and J 6 bases short, with 6 bases between. The CDR3 runs to 12 residues. From germline, CDR1 is KGHSH and CDR2 LQKENI. This CDR3 is CASSPSWDTQYF. The DNA for the CDR3 is TGTGCCAGCTCACCAAGTTGGGATACGCAGTATTTT.

The chain joins TRBV7-9 to TRBJ1-4, with a tentative D call TRBD1 (5 bases). Germline V gene sequence: CDR1 SEHNR, CDR2 FQNEAQ (reference sequence). V was pared by 5 bases and J by 0 bases, with 22 bases between. This CDR3 is 19 amino acids long. The CDR3 reads CASSLRGTLIVATNEKLFF. The CDR3 DNA reads TGTGCCAGCAGCCTACGAGGGACCTTGATAGTTGCAACTAATGAAAAACTGTTTTTT.

The V gene is TRBV7-2, the J gene TRBJ2-1; TRBD2 agrees at 10 bases. After removal of 5 bases from V and 4 bases from J, the junction contained 5 bases not matched to a gene. This CDR3 spans 15 amino acids. Germline CDR1 is SGHTA and CDR2 is FQGNSA. Here the CDR3 DNA reads TGTGCCAGCAGCCCGACTAGCGGGCCTTACAATGAGCAGTTCTTC. Translation: CASSPTSGPYNEQFF. Variable domain in full (rest from reference TRBV7-2 and TRBJ2-1): GAGVSQSPSNKVTEKGKDVELRCDPISGHTALYWYRQSLGQGLEFLIYFQGNSAPDKSGLPSDRFSAERTGGSVSTLTIQRTQQEDSAVYLCASSPTSGPYNEQFFGPGTRLTVL.

The chain has TRBV21-1 and TRBJ2-1; no check of the table's D call, TRBD2, against the DNA was made. TRBV21-1 is listed as a pseudogene. CDR3 size: 17 residues. CDR3 region: CASRGLAGESSYNEQFF. The CDR3 DNA is TGTGCCAGCAGGGGACTAGCGGGGGAGAGCTCCTACAATGAGCAGTTCTTC.

This clone was observed a handful of times. The CDR3 DNA follows: TGTGCCACTCAATCAGGGACAGGGGTATACAATGAGCAGTTCTTC. Protein product: CATQSGTGVYNEQFF. The J gene is TRBJ2-1, the V gene TRBV19, with 10 bases identical to TRBD1. J was trimmed by 4 bases and V by 10 bases; bases with no gene match: 10. The CDR3 has 15 residues. Germline-derived CDR1 and CDR2 are LNHDA and SQIVND (reference sequence).

This clone was counted a few times. The chain carries TRBV16 and TRBJ1-5; D might be TRBD1 (6 bases). This CDR3 region has 17 residues. The V end was cut by 1 base, the J end by 4 bases, with 17 bases between. Germline lookup yields CDR1 KGHSY and CDR2 FQNENV. CDR3 sequence reads: CASSQFKGRGNNQPQHF. In DNA, the CDR3 is TGTGCCAGCAGCCAATTTAAGGGCAGGGGTAATAATCAGCCCCAGCATTTT. Filled out from reference TRBV16 and TRBJ1-5, the complete variable domain reads GEEVAQTPKHLVRGEGQKAKLYCAPIKGHSYVFWYQQVLKNEFKFLISFQNENVFDETGMPKERFSAKCLPNSPCSLEIQATKLEDSAVYFCASSQFKGRGNNQPQHFGDGTRLSIL.